Sequencing of this TCR beta chain was carried out in a study of T-cell memory formation after mild COVID-19. Study background: Largely donor-specific TCR clusters were found.

Study results and limitations: Among clones peaking at day 37 in the second wave, SARS-CoV-2 specificity remained unconfirmed. Those CD4+ clones that contracted were mainly in CM and EM (CD8+ ones in EMRA). Clones shrinking from day 15 to 85 showed even CD4/CD8 mixes; later expanders tilted CD4+.

The CDR3 consists of 14 residues. Germline-derived CDR1 and CDR2 are SGHRS and YFSETQ. After removal of 3 bases from V and 4 bases from J, the junction contained 1 base not matched to a gene. MiXCR, applied by TCRdb to the 5' RACE reads, yields one record per CDR3 protein. The table has about 140,000 distinct CDR3 sequences, roughly 15% seen once. There are a few counts of this clonotype. Its cognate antigen is unknown. Sequencing was carried out using PBMCs or a T cell subset sorted from them (not recorded which). The sequence derives from an adult woman who had mild COVID-19 (a few samples of this study predate the infection). Cell type and time point are not known. V gene TRBV5-1 combines with J gene TRBJ2-2; TRBD1 matches 9 bases. The CDR3 loop is CASSWGQGTGELFF. CDR3 in DNA: TGCGCCAGCAGCTGGGGACAGGGCACCGGGGAGCTGTTTTTT.